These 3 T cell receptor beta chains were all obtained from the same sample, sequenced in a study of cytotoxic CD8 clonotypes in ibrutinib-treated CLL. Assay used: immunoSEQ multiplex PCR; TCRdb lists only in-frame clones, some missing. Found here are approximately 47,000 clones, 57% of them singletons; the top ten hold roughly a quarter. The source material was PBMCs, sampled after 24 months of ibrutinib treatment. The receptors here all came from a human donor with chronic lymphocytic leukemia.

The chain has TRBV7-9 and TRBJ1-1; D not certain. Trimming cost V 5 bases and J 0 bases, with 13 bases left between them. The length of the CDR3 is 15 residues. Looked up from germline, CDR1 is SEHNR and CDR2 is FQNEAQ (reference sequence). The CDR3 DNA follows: TGTGCCAGCAGCCCTATTGGACGGCTGAACACTGAAGCTTTCTTT. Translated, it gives CASSPIGRLNTEAFF.

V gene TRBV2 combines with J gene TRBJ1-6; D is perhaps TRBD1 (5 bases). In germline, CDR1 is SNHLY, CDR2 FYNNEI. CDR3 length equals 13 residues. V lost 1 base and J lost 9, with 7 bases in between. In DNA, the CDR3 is TGTGCCAGCAGTGAAGAGGGGCGTTCACCCCTCCACTTT. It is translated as CASSEEGRSPLHF.

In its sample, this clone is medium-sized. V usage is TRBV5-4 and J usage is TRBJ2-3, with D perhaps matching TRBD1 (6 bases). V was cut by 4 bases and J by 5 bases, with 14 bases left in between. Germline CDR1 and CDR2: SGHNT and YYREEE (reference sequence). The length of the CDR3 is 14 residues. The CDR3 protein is CASSPGGGQDTQYF. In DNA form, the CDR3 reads TGTGCCAGCAGCCCTGGGGGCGGGCAAGATACGCAGTATTTT.